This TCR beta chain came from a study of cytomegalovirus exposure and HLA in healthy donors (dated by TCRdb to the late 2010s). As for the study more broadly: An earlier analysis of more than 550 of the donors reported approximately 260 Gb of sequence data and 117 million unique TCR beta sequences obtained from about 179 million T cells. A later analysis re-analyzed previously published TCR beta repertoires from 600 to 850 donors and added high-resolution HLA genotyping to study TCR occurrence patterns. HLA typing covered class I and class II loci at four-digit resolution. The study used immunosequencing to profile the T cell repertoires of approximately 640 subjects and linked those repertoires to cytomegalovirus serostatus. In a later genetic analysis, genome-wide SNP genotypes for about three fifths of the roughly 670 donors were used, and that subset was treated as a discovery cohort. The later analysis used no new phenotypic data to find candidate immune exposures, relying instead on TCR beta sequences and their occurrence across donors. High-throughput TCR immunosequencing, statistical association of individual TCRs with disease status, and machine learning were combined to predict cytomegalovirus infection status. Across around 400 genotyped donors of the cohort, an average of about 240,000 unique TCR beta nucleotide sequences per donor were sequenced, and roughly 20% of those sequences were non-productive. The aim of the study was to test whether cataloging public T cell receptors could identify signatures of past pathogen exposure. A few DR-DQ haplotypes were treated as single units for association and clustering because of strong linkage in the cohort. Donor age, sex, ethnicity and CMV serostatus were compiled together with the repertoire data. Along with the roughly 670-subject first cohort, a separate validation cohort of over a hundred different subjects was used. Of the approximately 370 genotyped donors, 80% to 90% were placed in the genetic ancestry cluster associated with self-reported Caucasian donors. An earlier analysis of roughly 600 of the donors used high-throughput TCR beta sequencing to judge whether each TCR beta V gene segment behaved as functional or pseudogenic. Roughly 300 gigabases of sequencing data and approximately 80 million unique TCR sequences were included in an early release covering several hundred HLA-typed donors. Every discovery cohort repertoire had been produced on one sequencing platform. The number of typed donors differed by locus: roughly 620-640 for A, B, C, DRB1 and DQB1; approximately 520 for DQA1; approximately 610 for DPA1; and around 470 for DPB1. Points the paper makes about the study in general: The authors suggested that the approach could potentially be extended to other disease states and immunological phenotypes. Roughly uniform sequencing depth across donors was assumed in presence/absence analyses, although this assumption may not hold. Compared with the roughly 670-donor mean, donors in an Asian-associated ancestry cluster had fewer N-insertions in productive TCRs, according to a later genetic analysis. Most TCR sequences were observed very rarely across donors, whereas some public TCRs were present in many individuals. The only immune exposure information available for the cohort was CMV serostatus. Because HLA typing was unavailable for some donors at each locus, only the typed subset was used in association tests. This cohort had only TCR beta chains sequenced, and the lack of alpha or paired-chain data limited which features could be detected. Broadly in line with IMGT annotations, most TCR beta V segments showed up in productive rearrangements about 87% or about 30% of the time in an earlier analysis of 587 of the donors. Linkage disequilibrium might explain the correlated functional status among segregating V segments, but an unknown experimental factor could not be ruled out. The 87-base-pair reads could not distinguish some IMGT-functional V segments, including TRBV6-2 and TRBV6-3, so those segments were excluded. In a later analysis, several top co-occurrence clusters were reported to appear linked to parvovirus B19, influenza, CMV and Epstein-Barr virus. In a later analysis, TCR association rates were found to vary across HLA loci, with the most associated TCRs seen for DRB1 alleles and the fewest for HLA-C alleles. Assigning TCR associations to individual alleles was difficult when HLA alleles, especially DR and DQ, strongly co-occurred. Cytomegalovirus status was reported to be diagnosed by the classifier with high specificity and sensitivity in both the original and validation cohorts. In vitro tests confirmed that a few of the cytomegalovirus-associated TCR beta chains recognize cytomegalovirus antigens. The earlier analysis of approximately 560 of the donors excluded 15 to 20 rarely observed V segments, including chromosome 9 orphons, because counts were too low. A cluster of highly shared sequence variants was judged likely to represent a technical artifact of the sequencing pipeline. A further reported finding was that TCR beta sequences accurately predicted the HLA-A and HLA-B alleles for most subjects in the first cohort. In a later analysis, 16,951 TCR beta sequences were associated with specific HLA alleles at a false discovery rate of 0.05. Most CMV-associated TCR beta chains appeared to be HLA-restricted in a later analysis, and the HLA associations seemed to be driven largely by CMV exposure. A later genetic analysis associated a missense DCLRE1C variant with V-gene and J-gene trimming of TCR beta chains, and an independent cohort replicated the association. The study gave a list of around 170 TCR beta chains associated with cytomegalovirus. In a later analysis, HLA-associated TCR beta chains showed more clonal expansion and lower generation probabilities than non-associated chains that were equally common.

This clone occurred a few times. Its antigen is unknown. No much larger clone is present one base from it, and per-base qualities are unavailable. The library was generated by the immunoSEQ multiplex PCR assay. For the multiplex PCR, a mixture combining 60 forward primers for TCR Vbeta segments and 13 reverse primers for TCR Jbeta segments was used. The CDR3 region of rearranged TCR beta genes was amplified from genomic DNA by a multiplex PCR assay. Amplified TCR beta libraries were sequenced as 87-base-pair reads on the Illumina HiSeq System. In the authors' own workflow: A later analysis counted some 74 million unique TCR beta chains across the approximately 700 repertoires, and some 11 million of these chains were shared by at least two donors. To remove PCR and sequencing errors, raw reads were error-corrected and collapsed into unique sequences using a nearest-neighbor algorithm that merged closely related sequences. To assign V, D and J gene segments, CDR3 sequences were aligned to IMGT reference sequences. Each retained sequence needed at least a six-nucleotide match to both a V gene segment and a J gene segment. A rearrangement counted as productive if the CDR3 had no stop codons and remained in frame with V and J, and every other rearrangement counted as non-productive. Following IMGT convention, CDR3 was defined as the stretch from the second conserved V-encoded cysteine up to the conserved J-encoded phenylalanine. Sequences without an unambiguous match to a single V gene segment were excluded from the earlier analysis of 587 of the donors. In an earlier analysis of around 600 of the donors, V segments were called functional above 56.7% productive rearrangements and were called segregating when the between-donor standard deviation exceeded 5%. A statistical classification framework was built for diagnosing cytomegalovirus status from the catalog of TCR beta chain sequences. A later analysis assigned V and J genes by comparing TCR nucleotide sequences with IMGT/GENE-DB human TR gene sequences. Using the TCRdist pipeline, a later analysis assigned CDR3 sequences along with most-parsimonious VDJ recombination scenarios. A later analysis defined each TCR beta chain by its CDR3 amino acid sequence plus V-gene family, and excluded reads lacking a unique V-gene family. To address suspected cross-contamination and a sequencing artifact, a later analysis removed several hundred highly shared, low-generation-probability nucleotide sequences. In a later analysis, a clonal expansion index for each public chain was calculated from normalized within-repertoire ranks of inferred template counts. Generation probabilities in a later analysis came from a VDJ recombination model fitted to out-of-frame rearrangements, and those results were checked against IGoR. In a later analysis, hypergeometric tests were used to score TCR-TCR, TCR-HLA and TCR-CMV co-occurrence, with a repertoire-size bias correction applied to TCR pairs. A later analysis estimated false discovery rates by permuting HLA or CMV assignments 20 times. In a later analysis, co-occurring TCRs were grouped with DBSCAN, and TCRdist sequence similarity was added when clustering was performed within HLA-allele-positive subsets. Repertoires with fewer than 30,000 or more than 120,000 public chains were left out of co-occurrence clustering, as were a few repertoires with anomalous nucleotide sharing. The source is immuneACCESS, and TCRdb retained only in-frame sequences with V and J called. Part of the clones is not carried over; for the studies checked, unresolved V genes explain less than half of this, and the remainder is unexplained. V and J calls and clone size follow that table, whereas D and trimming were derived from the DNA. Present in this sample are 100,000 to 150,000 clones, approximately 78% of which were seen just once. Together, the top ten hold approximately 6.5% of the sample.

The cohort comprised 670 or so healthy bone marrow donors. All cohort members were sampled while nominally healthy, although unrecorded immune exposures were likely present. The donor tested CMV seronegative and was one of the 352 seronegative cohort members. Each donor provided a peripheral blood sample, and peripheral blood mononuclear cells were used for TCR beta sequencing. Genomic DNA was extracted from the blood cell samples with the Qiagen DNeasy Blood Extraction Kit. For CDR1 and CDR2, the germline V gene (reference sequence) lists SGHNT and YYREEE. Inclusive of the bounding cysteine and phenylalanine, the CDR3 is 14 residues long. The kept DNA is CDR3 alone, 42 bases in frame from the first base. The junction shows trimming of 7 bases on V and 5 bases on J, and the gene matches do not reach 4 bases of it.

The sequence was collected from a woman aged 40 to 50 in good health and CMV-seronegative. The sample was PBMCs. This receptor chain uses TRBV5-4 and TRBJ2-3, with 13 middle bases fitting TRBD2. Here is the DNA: TGTGCCAGCGGACTAGCGGGAGTGATAGATACGCAGTATTTT. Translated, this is CASGLAGVIDTQYF. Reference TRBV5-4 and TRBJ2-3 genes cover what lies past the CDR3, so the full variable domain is ETGVTQSPTHLIKTRGQQVTLRCSSQSGHNTVSWYQQALGQGPQFIFQYYREEENGRGNFPPRFSGLQFPNYSSELNVNALELDDSALYLCASGLAGVIDTQYFGPGTRLTVL.